These 32 T cell receptor beta chains were all obtained from the same sample, sequenced in a study of glioma-infiltrating T cells. Amplification of TCR alpha and beta CDR3 regions from RNA used iRepertoire nested multiplex PCR. TCRdb used MiXCR to reprocess the multiplex PCR reads, holding one entry per CDR3 protein. This table holds 400,000 or so distinct CDR3 sequences, approximately 42% found once. Specimen: glioma tissue, nonneoplastic brain tissue, or PBMCs (not recorded which). The source is a human donor with low-grade glioma or glioblastoma, undergoing nonglioma brain surgery, or in good health (not recorded which).

V gene TRBV6-2 or TRBV6-3 combines with J gene TRBJ2-1; the D gene is possibly TRBD2 (5 bases). The CDR3 consists of 18 residues. Per the germline V gene, CDR1 is MNHEY and CDR2 is SVGEGT. Trimming removed 3 bases from V and 5 bases from J, with 23 bases in between. DNA for the CDR3: TGTGCCAGCAGTTATGGTGCTAGCCCTTTTATATTGCACAATGAGCAGTTCTTC. It codes for CASSYGASPFILHNEQFF.

J is TRBJ2-5 and V is TRBV20-1; no definite D call. V was clipped by 6 bases and J by 6 bases, with 17 bases between them. CDR1 is DFQATT and CDR2 is SNEGSKA in the germline V gene (reference sequence). This CDR3 comprises 13 residues. In DNA, the CDR3 is TGCAGTGCGATTCGGGCCCTCGCAAAGACCCAGTACTTC. This translates into CSAIRALAKTQYF.

V is TRBV4-3 and J is TRBJ2-1; D remains ambiguous. The CDR3 sequence is 12 residues long. V was trimmed by 1 base and J by 9 bases, leaving 7 bases between them. Germline V gene sequence: CDR1 LGHNA, CDR2 YSLEER. DNA for the CDR3: TGCGCCAGCAGCCAAGGAAGGAGTGAGCAGTTCTTC. The encoded protein is CASSQGRSEQFF.

This clonotype was found many times. The V call is TRBV6-2 or TRBV6-3, the J call TRBJ1-1; unclear D gene. Germline CDR1 is MNHEY and CDR2 is SVGEGT. The ends were cut back, 7 bases at V and 2 bases at J, with 20 bases in the middle. There are 16 residues in the CDR3. The DNA for the CDR3 is TGTGCCAGCACCTACGACGGTGGAGGGATCAACACTGAAGCTTTCTTT. This gives the protein CASTYDGGGINTEAFF.

There are many counts of this clonotype. The chain combines TRBV27 with TRBJ2-3; 7 nucleotides line up with TRBD1. V lost 2 bases to trimming and J lost 3 bases; unmatched junction nucleotides: 8. The CDR3 has 16 amino acids. Germline values: CDR1 MNHEY, CDR2 SMNVEV (reference sequence). CDR3 residues: CASSLMAGGVTDTQYF. CDR3 sequence (DNA): TGTGCCAGCAGTTTAATGGCAGGGGGAGTGACAGATACGCAGTATTTT.

This sequence joins TRBV19 and TRBJ2-7; no clear D gene. The CDR3 has 13 amino acids. Trimming left V 3 bases short and J 2 bases short, with 8 bases between. Germline CDR1 is LNHDA and CDR2 is SQIVND (reference sequence). The CDR3 DNA reads as TGTGCCAGTAGTATTGCCGATACCTACGAGCAGTACTTC. It translates to CASSIADTYEQYF.

This clonotype was recorded at least ten times. V usage is TRBV28 and J usage is TRBJ1-1, with 7 positions matching TRBD1. This CDR3 comprises 15 residues. Per germline, CDR1 MDHEN and CDR2 SYDVKM. V lost 7 bases, J lost 1 base, and 9 bases stayed unmatched. The CDR3 bases are TGTGCCAGCAAAAACTGGGACAGACCGAACACTGAAGCTTTCTTT. Translated: CASKNWDRPNTEAFF.

The gene calls are TRBV7-9 and TRBJ2-3; 11 nucleotides line up with TRBD2. After removal of 5 bases from V and 1 base from J, the junction contained 5 bases not matched to a gene. The CDR3 loop spans 16 amino acids. CDR1 and CDR2 (germline): SEHNR, FQNEAQ (reference sequence). The CDR3: CASSAGTSGRTDTQYF. The CDR3 DNA follows: TGTGCCAGCAGCGCTGGGACTAGCGGACGCACAGATACGCAGTATTTT.

Comments on this clonotype: This clone may be a read error of a much larger clone one base away. The chain recombines TRBV6-2 or TRBV6-3 with TRBJ2-7; possible D gene TRBD2, 5 bases. CDR3 length equals 15 residues. V was cut by 4 bases and J by 3 bases, with 16 bases left in between. Germline CDR1 and CDR2: MNHEY and SVGEGT. The CDR3 region is CASSSLVGDYYEQYF. The DNA of the CDR3 is TGTGCCAGCAGTTCGCTAGTGGGAGACTACTACGAGCAGTACTTC.

The J gene is TRBJ1-1, the V gene TRBV2; 7 bases match TRBD1. This CDR3 is built from 16 residues. Trimming took 6 bases from V and 3 from J; bases not matched to a gene: 13. Germline assignment: CDR1 SNHLY and CDR2 FYNNEI. The CDR3 bases are TGTGCCAGCAGCGAAAATTGGACAGGCCTCGACACTGAAGCTTTCTTT. Translation: CASSENWTGLDTEAFF.

This clonotype appeared many times. The CDR3 loop is CASSYPKLEQYF. CDR3 nucleotides: TGTGCCAGCAGTTACCCCAAACTGGAGCAGTACTTC. The chain couples TRBV6-2 or TRBV6-3 to TRBJ2-7; D not resolved. With 2 bases removed from V and 7 bases from J, the gap between germline ends came to 9 bases. The CDR3 loop spans 12 amino acids. CDR1 and CDR2 from the germline V gene are MNHEY and SVGEGT.

The genes are TRBV4-1 and TRBJ2-7, with D perhaps assigned TRBD1 or TRBD2 (5 bases each). The CDR3 extends over 15 amino acids. Germline CDR1 MGHRA, CDR2 YSYEKL. V lost 3 bases to trimming and J lost 2 bases, with 14 bases between them. The CDR3 coding sequence is TGCGCCAGCAGCCACCCGGGACGGAAAACCTACGAGCAGTACTTC. This codes for CASSHPGRKTYEQYF.

As to this clonotype: Given a much more abundant clone one base away, this may be a read error. This rearrangement joins TRBV7-2 to TRBJ2-3; the D is unclear. Germline V gives CDR1 SGHTA, CDR2 FQGNSA. This CDR3 is built from 14 residues. The V end was cut by 6 bases, the J end by 0 bases, with 10 bases between. CDR3 in amino acids: CASRGRASTDTQYF. DNA for the CDR3: TGTGCCAGCAGAGGGCGAGCTAGCACAGATACGCAGTATTTT. Looking up the rest from reference TRBV7-2 and TRBJ2-3 gives the full variable domain: GAGVSQSPSNKVTEKGKDVELRCDPISGHTALYWYRQSLGQGLEFLIYFQGNSAPDKSGLPSDRFSAERTGGSVSTLTIQRTQQEDSAVYLCASRGRASTDTQYFGPGTRLTVL.

Note on this clonotype: Being one base from a much bigger clone, this may be a read error. V gene TRBV7-9 combines with J gene TRBJ2-1, with 7 bases identical to TRBD1. CDR1 SEHNR and CDR2 FQNEAQ come from the germline V gene (reference sequence). The CDR3 contains 14 residues. CDR3: CASTDRDMDNGQFF. The CDR3 bases are TGTGCCAGCACCGACAGGGACATGGACAATGGGCAGTTCTTC. The whole variable domain, remainder taken from reference TRBV7-9 and TRBJ2-1, is DTGVSQNPRHKITKRGQNVTFRCDPISEHNRLYWYRQTLGQGPEFLTYFQNEAQLEKSRLLSDRFSAERPKGSFSTLEIQRTEQGDSAMYLCASTDRDMDNGQFFGPGTRLTVL.

The J gene is TRBJ1-1, the V gene TRBV6-1, with no clear D. The CDR3 consists of 11 residues. V lost 5 bases and J 12 bases, leaving 13 bases between the germline ends. Germline V lookup: CDR1 MNHNS, CDR2 SASEGT. CDR3 nucleotide sequence: TGTGCCAGCAGTTATAGCCTGGTATCTTTCTTT. Translated: CASSYSLVSFF.

This clonotype was seen only a few times. The chain recombines TRBV20-1 with TRBJ2-2; D uncertain. V lost 3 bases, J lost 6 bases, and 14 bases lay in between. This CDR3 comprises 14 residues. Germline values: CDR1 DFQATT, CDR2 SNEGSKA (reference sequence). As DNA, the CDR3 is TGCAGTGCTAGTCCGTCCGATCGACCCGGGGAGCTGTTTTTT. Its protein product is CSASPSDRPGELFF.

The chain uses TRBV28 and TRBJ2-1; possible D gene TRBD2, 6 bases. The CDR3 loop spans 15 amino acids. V dropped 2 bases and J dropped 9 bases, with 17 bases sitting between them. Germline CDR1 reads MDHEN; CDR2 reads SYDVKM. CDR3 in DNA: TGTGCCAGCAGTTTAATTCGTTCTAGCGAGGGTGAGCAGTTCTTC. It encodes CASSLIRSSEGEQFF.

This clonotype was found a few times. V usage is TRBV20-1 and J usage is TRBJ2-7, with TRBD2 matching over 7 bases. The trim removed 3 bases at V and 6 bases at J, leaving 8 bases unmatched. This CDR3 has 13 amino acids. The germline gives CDR1 DFQATT, CDR2 SNEGSKA (reference sequence). The CDR3: CSARFPGRGEQYF. The CDR3 region has the DNA TGCAGTGCTAGGTTTCCAGGGAGGGGCGAGCAGTACTTC.

In its sample, this clonotype was seen a few times. This chain joins TRBV7-2 and TRBJ2-3, with 7 bases lining up with TRBD2. This CDR3 spans 18 amino acids. Germline loops: CDR1 SGHTA, CDR2 FQGNSA. V lost 4 bases to trimming and J lost 3 bases; unmatched junction nucleotides: 16. The CDR3 DNA is TGTGCCAGCAGCTCTCGTTATGGCGGGAGTCGGGGTACAGATACGCAGTATTTT. Translating gives CASSSRYGGSRGTDTQYF.

The chain employs TRBV7-2 and TRBJ1-2; D possibly corresponds to TRBD1 (5 bases). This CDR3 has 14 amino acids. Germline lookup yields CDR1 SGHTA and CDR2 FQGNSA. V lost 0 bases and J lost 7, with 12 bases in between. CDR3 nucleotide sequence: TGTGCCAGCAGCTTAGCCCCAAGGGACGGTGGCTACACCTTC. Its protein product is CASSLAPRDGGYTF. The full variable domain, rest sourced from reference TRBV7-2 and TRBJ1-2, is GAGVSQSPSNKVTEKGKDVELRCDPISGHTALYWYRQSLGQGLEFLIYFQGNSAPDKSGLPSDRFSAERTGGSVSTLTIQRTQQEDSAVYLCASSLAPRDGGYTFGSGTRLTVV.

A note on this clonotype: Just one base apart from a much larger clone, this may be a read error. The rearrangement links TRBV20-1 to TRBJ2-3, with unresolved D. Germline lookup yields CDR1 DFQATT and CDR2 SNEGSKA (reference sequence). There are 13 residues in the CDR3. The CDR3 DNA follows: TGCAGTGCTTTACCTCGTGGCACAGATACGCATTATTTT. Its protein product is CSALPRGTDTHYF.

The chain uses TRBV13 and TRBJ2-1, with TRBD2 identical over 14 bases. The CDR3 has 16 amino acids. The junction had 5 bases not matched to a gene; V was cut back by 4 bases and J by 6 bases. In germline, CDR1 is PRHDT, CDR2 FYEKMQ (reference sequence). The CDR3 sequence is CASSSGTSGRRNEQFF. Here the CDR3 DNA reads TGTGCCAGCAGCTCCGGGACTAGCGGGAGACGCAATGAGCAGTTCTTC.

The sample holds a few counts of this clonotype. CDR3 DNA sequence: TGTGCCATGAAGGGGTCGGGCCCTGAAGCTTTCTTT. Protein sequence: CAMKGSGPEAFF. The chain is built from TRBV10-3 and TRBJ1-1; the D gene is possibly TRBD1 (5 bases). The ends were cut back, 9 bases at V and 6 bases at J, with 14 bases in the middle. Germline assignment: CDR1 ENHRY and CDR2 SYGVKD. The CDR3 consists of 12 residues.

The chain combines TRBV4-3 with TRBJ2-3, with 8 positions matching TRBD2. V shed 3 bases, J shed 0 bases, and the junction held 5 bases outside the gene matches. CDR3 size: 16 residues. Germline V lookup: CDR1 LGHNA, CDR2 YSLEER. CDR3 in amino acids: CASSHRTSLSTDTQYF. The CDR3, as DNA: TGCGCCAGCAGCCATAGGACTAGCCTAAGCACAGATACGCAGTATTTT.

The chain recombines TRBV5-4 with TRBJ1-6, with 9 bases matching TRBD1. The germline CDR1 and CDR2 sequences are SGHNT and YYREEE (reference sequence). The V and J ends lost 5 bases and 7 bases, in that order; junction bases with no gene match: 7. The CDR3 is 15 amino acids. This CDR3 is CASRYDGQGNSPLHF. In DNA form, the CDR3 reads TGTGCCAGCAGATATGACGGACAGGGGAATTCACCCCTCCACTTT.

Of note for this clonotype: A much larger clonotype is one base distant, so this may be a read error. This chain joins TRBV6-2 or TRBV6-3 and TRBJ2-1; 9 bases align to TRBD2. V lost 1 base and J lost 10; bases outside the gene matches: 8. The CDR3 runs 15 residues. CDR1 is MNHEY, CDR2 SVGEGT, per germline. The CDR3 here is CASSYFGTSFSEQFF. CDR3 nucleotide sequence: TGTGCCAGCAGTTACTTCGGGACTAGCTTCTCCGAGCAGTTCTTC.

This sequence joins TRBV12-3 or TRBV12-4 and TRBJ2-7; D possibly corresponds to TRBD2 (5 bases). Trimming shortened V by 3 bases and J by 9 bases, and 18 bases separated the two germline ends. This CDR3 has 14 amino acids. The CDR3 nucleotides are TGTGCCAGCAGTTTTGTAGAGGGATGGTTGGGGCAGTACTTC. This translates into CASSFVEGWLGQYF.

This clonotype was picked up many times. J is TRBJ2-5 and V is TRBV20-1, with D possibly being TRBD1 (6 bases). The CDR3 length is 14 residues. Trimming stripped 4 bases from V and 7 bases from J, with 19 bases between. Germline lookup yields CDR1 DFQATT and CDR2 SNEGSKA (reference sequence). DNA of the CDR3: TGCAGTGCTACGCCGGGACACAATCAGGGGACCCAGTACTTC. Residues: CSATPGHNQGTQYF.

As regards this clonotype: At one of its ends the junction is not consistent with the germline gene, which may arise from a read error. This sequence joins TRBV20-1 and TRBJ1-5; 7 bases align to TRBD1. The CDR3 loop spans 15 amino acids. Germline V gives CDR1 DFQATT, CDR2 SNEGSKA (reference sequence). The CDR3 loop reads CSTRDPETGNQPQHF. CDR3 coding DNA: TGCAGTACTAGAGATCCCGAGACAGGGAATCAGCCCCAGCATTTT.

Comment on this clonotype: A much larger clone lies one base from this, so it may be a read error. The genes are TRBV27 and TRBJ2-7, with 9 bases aligning to TRBD1. CDR1 MNHEY and CDR2 SMNVEV come from the germline V gene (reference sequence). V was clipped by 2 bases and J by 5 bases; unmatched bases: 1. This CDR3 contains 13 residues. Written as DNA, the CDR3 is TGTGCCAGCAGTTTAACAGGGGGCCACGAGCAGTACTTC. Protein product: CASSLTGGHEQYF.

V gene TRBV7-9 combines with J gene TRBJ2-7, with D perhaps TRBD1 (5 bases). The CDR3 has 16 residues. The germline V gene has CDR1 SEHNR and CDR2 FQNEAQ (reference sequence). The germline V and J ends were trimmed by 4 bases and 3 bases, with 19 bases remaining between them. CDR3 residues: CASSSAIYTQGYEQYF. DNA for the CDR3: TGTGCCAGCAGCTCGGCCATATATACTCAGGGCTACGAGCAGTACTTC.

About this clonotype itself: It may be a read error: a sequence one base away is much more abundant. This chain links TRBV6-6 with TRBJ2-1; 11 bases map to TRBD2. The closer fit of TRBJ2-7 to the DNA end suggests the J call may be wrong. Germline V gives CDR1 MNHNY, CDR2 SVGAGI (reference sequence). This CDR3 has 15 amino acids. CDR3: CASSGTSGNHNEQYF. DNA of the CDR3: TGTGCCAGCAGTGGGACTAGCGGCAACCACAATGAGCAGTACTTC.